Described below is a single TCR beta chain sequence and its context. Its antigen is undetermined. This sample stems from a study of beta chain features in type 1 diabetes. Whole-study context: Healthy donors resembled patients in age, gender and cell yields. Points from the study as a whole: Moderate yet significant TCRB CDR3 shortening was seen in Type 1 diabetes patients in all four CD4+ subsets. Within patients, naive, central memory and Treg TCRB repertoires seemed more similar than within healthy donors.

Trimming removed 3 bases from V and 10 bases from J; junction bases left unmatched: 16. Germline V lookup: CDR1 SGHRS, CDR2 YFSETQ. This CDR3 comprises 16 residues. Sequenced material consisted of expressed TCRB transcripts (all of the isolated RNA was reverse transcribed). The protocol was immunoSEQ multiplex PCR, while the TCRdb copy is restricted to in-frame clones and leaves out a portion. The data hold roughly 120,000 clones, with approximately 37% observed a single time. Sequencing used stem cell memory CD4+ T cells from blood. This sequence was found in a woman younger than 35 in good health. The gene calls are TRBV5-1 and TRBJ2-3; 8 nucleotides match TRBD2. CDR3 coding DNA: TGCGCCAGCAGCTCGACTACCGGGACTAGTGTTCTCGCGCAGTATTTT. The encoded protein is CASSSTTGTSVLAQYF.